These T cell receptor beta chains were read from a single sample in a study of blood T cell repertoires in COVID-19. Repertoires were generated with immunoSEQ multiplex PCR, while TCRdb's copy carries only in-frame clones and drops some. Seen here are 96,000 or so clones, roughly 90% observed once, and the top ten hold around 3%. Sequenced sample: peripheral blood. Source of these receptors: a woman older than 75 with acute or convalescent COVID-19. CDR3s include the opening cysteine and the closing phenylalanine or tryptophan. A D gene is named only where the DNA matches it firmly. Expanded clones are given a class, and other clones once, few, many or no size at all.

abundance	j_gene	d_gene	v_gene	CDR3aa	CDR3nt
-	TRBJ2-7	TRBD1	TRBV28	CASSPHTGTGFSYEQYF	TGTGCCAGCAGTCCCCATACCGGGACAGGGTTTTCCTACGAGCAGTACTTC
-	TRBJ2-7	-	TRBV19	CASSWGLTSSYEQYF	TGTGCCAGTAGTTGGGGCTTAACGAGCTCCTACGAGCAGTACTTC
-	TRBJ2-1	-	TRBV6-5	CASSFQGGSFF	TGTGCCAGCAGTTTCCAGGGAGGTTCGTTCTTC
once	TRBJ2-1	-	TRBV24-1	CATSEPPGNEQFF	TGTGCCACCAGTGAACCGCCAGGGAATGAGCAGTTCTTC
-	TRBJ2-3	-	TRBV9	CASSVGVPGMADTQYF	TGTGCCAGCAGCGTAGGGGTTCCGGGAATGGCAGATACGCAGTATTTT
-	TRBJ2-1	TRBD2	TRBV2	CASRAGVASGVYNEQFF	TGTGCCAGCAGGGCGGGGGTGGCTAGCGGAGTCTACAATGAGCAGTTCTTC
-	TRBJ1-2	-	TRBV18	CASSDSGTQNQGYTF	TGTGCCAGCTCAGACTCCGGGACACAAAACCAGGGCTACACCTTC
-	TRBJ1-4	-	TRBV9	CASSVGNRDNEKLFF	TGTGCCAGCAGCGTAGGGAACAGAGACAATGAAAAACTGTTTTTT
-	TRBJ2-2	-	TRBV29-1	CSVDRGVTGELFF	TGCAGCGTTGACCGCGGAGTCACCGGGGAGCTGTTTTTT
-	TRBJ1-5	-	TRBV11-2	CASSLRAGGNQPQHF	TGTGCCAGCAGCTTAAGGGCAGGGGGCAATCAGCCCCAGCATTTT
once	TRBJ1-3	-	TRBV6-6	CASSLSRGSSGNTIYF	TGTGCCAGCAGTTTGTCCAGGGGATCCTCTGGAAACACCATATATTTT
-	TRBJ2-7	-	TRBV27	CASRGGEVKPYEQYF	TGTGCCTCCCGTGGAGGGGAGGTTAAACCCTACGAGCAGTACTTC
-	TRBJ2-6	-	TRBV6-5	CASCGSGANVLTF	TGTGCCAGCTGCGGCTCTGGGGCCAACGTCCTGACTTTC
-	TRBJ1-4	TRBD1	TRBV5-1	CASSSGLQGPGNEKLFF	TGCGCCAGCAGCTCAGGACTACAGGGGCCCGGTAATGAAAAACTGTTTTTT
-	TRBJ2-7	TRBD2	TRBV5-1	CASSLGGTSGGYEQYF	TGCGCCAGCAGCTTGGGAGGGACTAGCGGGGGTTACGAGCAGTACTTC
once	TRBJ1-2	TRBD1	TRBV19	CASSVGGADGYTF	TGTGCCAGTAGCGTAGGGGGCGCGGATGGCTACACCTTC
-	TRBJ2-1	-	TRBV12-3/TRBV12-4	CASSLGTWNEQFF	TGTGCCAGCAGTTTAGGGACTTGGAATGAGCAGTTCTTC
-	TRBJ2-2	-	TRBV9	CASSQRGAGVTGELFF	TGTGCCAGCAGCCAACGGGGGGCGGGAGTCACCGGGGAGCTGTTTTTT
-	TRBJ2-2	TRBD1	TRBV7-2	CASKTGRPGELFF	TGTGCCAGCAAGACAGGGCGGCCCGGGGAGCTGTTTTTT
few	TRBJ1-1	-	TRBV2	CASSETGGNTEAFF	TGTGCCAGCAGCGAAACCGGGGGGAACACTGAAGCTTTCTTT
-	TRBJ1-6	TRBD1	TRBV27	CASSHPSGTANSPLHF	TGTGCCAGCAGTCACCCTTCCGGGACAGCCAATTCACCCCTCCACTTT
-	TRBJ2-2	TRBD2	TRBV7-7	CASSPLAGLNTGELFF	TGTGCTAGCAGCCCACTAGCGGGACTTAACACCGGGGAGCTGTTTTTT
-	TRBJ1-2	-	TRBV5-6	CASSLRPGKSYGYTF	TGTGCCAGCAGCTTGAGGCCAGGGAAATCCTATGGCTACACCTTC